Here is one T cell receptor beta chain with its context. Its target is unknown. The CDR3 spans 15 residues. Losses at the gene ends were 8 bases for V and 9 bases for J; bases not matched to a gene: 14. CDR1 and CDR2 from the germline V gene are MNHEY and SMNVEV (reference sequence). Produced via immunoSEQ multiplex PCR; TCRdb's table is partial and in-frame only. The sample carries 50,000 to 75,000 clones, just over 90% recorded once. These data belong to a study of T cells in localized non-small cell lung cancer. Findings and limits, study-wide: Appearances in adjacent lung were noted for a median about 50 of the top 100 tumor clones.

This clonotype was sampled from a man aged 40 to 70 with stage I lung adenocarcinoma. J is TRBJ2-1 and V is TRBV27, with TRBD2 identical over 9 bases. The material sequenced was peripheral blood, taken before any cancer treatment. CDR3 region: CASAVLTSGGGEQFF. In DNA form, the CDR3 reads TGTGCCAGCGCCGTCTTGACTAGCGGAGGCGGTGAGCAGTTCTTC.